This TCR beta chain came from a study of blood T cell repertoires in COVID-19. This CDR3 is built from 11 residues. V gave up 5 bases and J gave up 7 bases, with 5 bases separating them. CDR1 and CDR2 (germline): KGHDR, SFDVKD. The data were produced by immunoSEQ multiplex PCR, yet TCRdb's version contains in-frame clones alone and is incomplete. The table has approximately 170,000 clones, 84% seen once. Sequencing was done on a sample of peripheral blood. The genes are TRBV24-1 and TRBJ2-1; D possibly corresponds to TRBD1 (5 bases). The receptor was derived from a woman in her 70s with COVID-19, enrolled during active disease. The CDR3 nucleotides read TGTGCCACCAGTGGACAGAATGAGCAGTTCTTC. Translated, it gives CATSGQNEQFF.